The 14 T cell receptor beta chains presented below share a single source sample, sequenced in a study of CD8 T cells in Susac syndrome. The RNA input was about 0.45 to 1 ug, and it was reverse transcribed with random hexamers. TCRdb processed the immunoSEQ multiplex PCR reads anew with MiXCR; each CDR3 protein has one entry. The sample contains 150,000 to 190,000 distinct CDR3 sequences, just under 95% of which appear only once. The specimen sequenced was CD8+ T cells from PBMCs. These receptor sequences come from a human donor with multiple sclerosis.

The CDR3 spells CASALSMWGITYEQYF. The CDR3 nucleotides read TGTGCCAGCGCCCTGTCGATGTGGGGGATTACCTACGAGCAGTACTTC. The J gene is TRBJ2-7, the V gene TRBV27, with D perhaps matching TRBD1 or TRBD2 (5 bases each). Per germline, CDR1 MNHEY and CDR2 SMNVEV (reference sequence). V lost 8 bases and J 2 bases, leaving 22 bases between the germline ends. The CDR3 has 16 amino acids.

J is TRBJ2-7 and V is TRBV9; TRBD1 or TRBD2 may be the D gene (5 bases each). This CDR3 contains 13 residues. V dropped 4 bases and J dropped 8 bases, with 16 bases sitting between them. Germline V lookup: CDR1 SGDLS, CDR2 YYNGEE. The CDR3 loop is CASSLGDREKQYF. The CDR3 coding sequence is TGTGCCAGCAGCCTAGGGGACCGTGAGAAGCAGTACTTC.

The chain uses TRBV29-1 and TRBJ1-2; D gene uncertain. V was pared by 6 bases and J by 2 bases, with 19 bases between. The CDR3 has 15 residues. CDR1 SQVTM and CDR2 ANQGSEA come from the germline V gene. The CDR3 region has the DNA TGCAGCGTCGACCCCCAAAAGAGCCCAAACTATGGCTACACCTTC. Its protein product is CSVDPQKSPNYGYTF. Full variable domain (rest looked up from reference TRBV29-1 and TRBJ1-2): SAVISQKPSRDICQRGTSLTIQCQVDSQVTMMFWYRQQPGQSLTLIATANQGSEATYESGFVIDKFPISRPNLTFSTLTVSNMSPEDSSIYLCSVDPQKSPNYGYTFGSGTRLTVV.

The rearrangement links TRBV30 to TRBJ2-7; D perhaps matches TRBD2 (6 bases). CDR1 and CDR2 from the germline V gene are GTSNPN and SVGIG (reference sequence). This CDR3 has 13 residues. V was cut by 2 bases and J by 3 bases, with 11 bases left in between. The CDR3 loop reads CAWSLMGGYEQYF. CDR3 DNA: TGTGCCTGGAGTCTGATGGGGGGCTACGAGCAGTACTTC.

CDR3: CASSFTASYEQYF. CDR3 sequence (DNA): TGTGCCAGCAGTTTCACAGCTTCCTACGAGCAGTACTTC. The chain has TRBV28 and TRBJ2-7; D is unresolved. The CDR3 extends over 13 amino acids. Germline loops: CDR1 MDHEN, CDR2 SYDVKM. V was cut by 3 bases and J by 1 base, with 7 bases left in between.

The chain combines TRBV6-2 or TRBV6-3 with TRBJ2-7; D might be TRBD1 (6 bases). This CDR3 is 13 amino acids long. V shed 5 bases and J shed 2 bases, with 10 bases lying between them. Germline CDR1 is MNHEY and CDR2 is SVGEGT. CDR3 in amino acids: CASSDRNPYEQYF. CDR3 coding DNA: TGTGCCAGCAGTGACAGGAATCCCTACGAGCAGTACTTC.

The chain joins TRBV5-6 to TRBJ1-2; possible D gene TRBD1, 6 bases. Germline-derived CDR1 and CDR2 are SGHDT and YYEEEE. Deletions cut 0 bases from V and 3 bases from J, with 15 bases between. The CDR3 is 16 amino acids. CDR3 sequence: CASSLDRAPRHYGYTF. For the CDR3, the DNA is TGTGCCAGCAGCTTGGACAGGGCTCCTCGTCACTATGGCTACACCTTC.

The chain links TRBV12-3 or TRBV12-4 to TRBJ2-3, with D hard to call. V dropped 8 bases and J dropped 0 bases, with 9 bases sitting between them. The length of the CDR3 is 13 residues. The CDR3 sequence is CASRFPSTDTQYF. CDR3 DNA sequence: TGTGCCAGCCGCTTCCCAAGCACAGATACGCAGTATTTT.

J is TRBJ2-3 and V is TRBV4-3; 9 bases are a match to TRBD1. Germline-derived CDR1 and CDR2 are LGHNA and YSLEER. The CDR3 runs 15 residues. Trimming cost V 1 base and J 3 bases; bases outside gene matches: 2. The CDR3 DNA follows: TGCGCCAGCAGCCAAGGACAGGGGGTGACAGATACGCAGTATTTT. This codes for CASSQGQGVTDTQYF.

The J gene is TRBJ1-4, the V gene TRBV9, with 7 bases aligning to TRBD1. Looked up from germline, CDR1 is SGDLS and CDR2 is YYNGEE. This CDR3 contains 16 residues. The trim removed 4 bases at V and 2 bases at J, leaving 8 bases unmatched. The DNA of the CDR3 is TGTGCCAGCAGCATGAGCAGGGGGAACACTAATGAAAAACTGTTTTTT. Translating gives CASSMSRGNTNEKLFF.

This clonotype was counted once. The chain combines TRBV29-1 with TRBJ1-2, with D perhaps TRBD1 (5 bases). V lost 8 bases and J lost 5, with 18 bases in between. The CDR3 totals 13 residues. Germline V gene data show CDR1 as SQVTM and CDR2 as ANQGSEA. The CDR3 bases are TGCAGCTTGGGGGGATCTTCAGAGTATGGCTACACCTTC. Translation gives CSLGGSSEYGYTF.

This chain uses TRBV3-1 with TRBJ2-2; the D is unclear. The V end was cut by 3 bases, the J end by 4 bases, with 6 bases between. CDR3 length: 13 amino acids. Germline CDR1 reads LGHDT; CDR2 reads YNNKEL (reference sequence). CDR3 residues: CASSQERTGELFF. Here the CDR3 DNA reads TGTGCCAGCAGCCAGGAACGCACCGGGGAGCTGTTTTTT.

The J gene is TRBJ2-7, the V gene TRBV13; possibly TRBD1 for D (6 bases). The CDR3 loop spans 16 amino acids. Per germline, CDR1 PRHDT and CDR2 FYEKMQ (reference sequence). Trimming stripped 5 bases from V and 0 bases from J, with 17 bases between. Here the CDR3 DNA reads TGTGCCAGCAGCGACAATTCAGGGGAAAGCTCCTACGAGCAGTACTTC. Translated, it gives CASSDNSGESSYEQYF.

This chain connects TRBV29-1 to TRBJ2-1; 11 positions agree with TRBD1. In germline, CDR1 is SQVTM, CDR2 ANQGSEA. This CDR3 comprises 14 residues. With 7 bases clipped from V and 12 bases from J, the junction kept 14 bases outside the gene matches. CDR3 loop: CSAGPGQGGLWQFF. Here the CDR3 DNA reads TGCAGCGCCGGCCCGGGACAGGGGGGGCTTTGGCAGTTCTTC.